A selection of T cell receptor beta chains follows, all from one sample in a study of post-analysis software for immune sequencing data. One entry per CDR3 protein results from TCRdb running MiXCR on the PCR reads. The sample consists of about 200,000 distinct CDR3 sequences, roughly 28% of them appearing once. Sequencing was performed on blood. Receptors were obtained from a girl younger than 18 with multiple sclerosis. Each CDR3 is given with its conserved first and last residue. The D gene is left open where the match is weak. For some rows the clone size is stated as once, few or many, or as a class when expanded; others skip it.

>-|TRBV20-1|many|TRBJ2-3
TGCAGTGCTAGAGAGCCAGCGGTAGATACGCAGTATTTT
CSAREPAVDTQYF
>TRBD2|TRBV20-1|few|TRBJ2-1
TGCAGTGCTACCTCACTAGCGGCGAGCTCCTACAATGAGCAGTTCTTC
CSATSLAASSYNEQFF
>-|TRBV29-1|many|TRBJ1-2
TGCAGCGTTTACGGCGGAGCGTATGGCTACACCTTC
CSVYGGAYGYTF
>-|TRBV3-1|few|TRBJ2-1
TGTGCCAGCAGCCAAAGCGGACCCTACAATGAGCAGTTCTTC
CASSQSGPYNEQFF
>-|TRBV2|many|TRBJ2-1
TGTGCCAGCACCCCAACAGGGATCTACAATGAGCAGTTCTTC
CASTPTGIYNEQFF
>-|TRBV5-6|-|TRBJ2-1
TGTGCCAGCAGCCCAGGGACCTTATCCTACAATGAGCAGTTTTTC
CASSPGTLSYNEQFF
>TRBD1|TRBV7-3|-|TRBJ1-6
TGTGCCAGCAGCTTCACAGGGGGAAATTCACCCCTCCACTTT
CASSFTGGNSPLHF
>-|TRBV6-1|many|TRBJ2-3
TGTGCCAGCAGTGAACGCGGCGGAGGGACGCAGTATTTT
CASSERGGGTQYF
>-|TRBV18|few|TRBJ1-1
TGTGCCAGCTCACCACTGAGGGGGGCCAACACTGAAGCTTTCTTT
CASSPLRGANTEAFF
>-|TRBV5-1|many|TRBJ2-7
TGCGCCAGCATGGATACGGACAGTCTCTCCTACGAGCAGTACTTC
CASMDTDSLSYEQYF
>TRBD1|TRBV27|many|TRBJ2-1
TGTGCCAGCACCTTTATCGGGACAGGGGGCTCCCCAGAGCAGTTCTTC
CASTFIGTGGSPEQFF
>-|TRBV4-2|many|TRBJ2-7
TGTGCCAGCAGCCAGGGCTTCGGCTACGAGCAGTACTTC
CASSQGFGYEQYF
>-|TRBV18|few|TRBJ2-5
TGTGCCAGCTCACCACCCGACTCTGGGAAGCAAGAGACCCAGTACTTC
CASSPPDSGKQETQYF
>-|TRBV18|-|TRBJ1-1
TGTGCCAGCTCACCAGGAAACCAGAACACTGAAGCTTTCTTT
CASSPGNQNTEAFF
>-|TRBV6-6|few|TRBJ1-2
TGTGCCAGCAGCGGGGCGGGGAGCGATGGCTACACCTTC
CASSGAGSDGYTF
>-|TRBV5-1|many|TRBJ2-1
TGCGCCAGCAGGGGCCTCACTGTCTATGAGCAGTTCTTC
CASRGLTVYEQFF
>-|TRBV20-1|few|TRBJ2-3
TGCAGTGCTAGGAGGCGGGATGGGCCAGATACGCAGTATTTT
CSARRRDGPDTQYF
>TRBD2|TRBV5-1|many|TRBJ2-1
TGCGCCAGCAGCTTGCTACTAGCGACCAATGAGCAGTTCTTC
CASSLLLATNEQFF
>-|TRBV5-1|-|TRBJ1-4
TGCGCCAGCAGCTTGCATGGCAGTGATGAAAAACTGTTTTTT
CASSLHGSDEKLFF
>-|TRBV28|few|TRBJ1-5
TGTGCCGGGGGGGGGGCGGGGAATAGCAATCAGCCCCAGCATTTT
CAGGGAGNSNQPQHF
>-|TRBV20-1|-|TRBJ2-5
TGCAGTGCTATGTCAGGCCTGGAGACCCAGTACTTC
CSAMSGLETQYF
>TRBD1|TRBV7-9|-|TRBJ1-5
TGTGCCAGCAGCGGGACAGGGGATCAGCCCCAGCATTTT
CASSGTGDQPQHF
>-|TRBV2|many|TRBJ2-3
TGTGCCAGCCTTCCGGAAACCACAGATACGCAGTATTTT
CASLPETTDTQYF
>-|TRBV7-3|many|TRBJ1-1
TGTGCCAGCAGCTTAGGGCAGAACACTGAAGCTTTCTTT
CASSLGQNTEAFF
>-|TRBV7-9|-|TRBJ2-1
TGTGCCAGCAGCTTAGCGGCAGGGTATGGGGAGCAGTTCTTC
CASSLAAGYGEQFF
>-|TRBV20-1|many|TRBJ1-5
TGCAGTGCTAGCGCTTCAAATCAGCCCCAGCATTTT
CSASASNQPQHF
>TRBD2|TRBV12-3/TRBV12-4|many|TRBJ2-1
TGTGCCAGCAGTCAACCCCCCTTAGCGGGAGTGGGCAATGAGCAGTTCTTC
CASSQPPLAGVGNEQFF